This entry concerns a single T cell receptor (beta chain). This clone was found once. This receptor's antigen is unknown. Per-nucleotide qualities are absent, and no much larger clonotype sits a single base away. Per the publication, the time point label means: about 28 days (+/-7) after the second vaccine dose. Taken with the paper, the label for treatment or condition translates to: meningococcal conjugate vaccine given as trial control. Samples from vaccinated people were obtained from the UK trials COV001 and COV002, which included a single-blind randomized controlled phase 2/3 trial of AZD1222 (ChAdOx1 nCoV-19) in healthy adults. For TCRbeta chain sequencing, PBMC samples from trial participants were taken at day 0 and at day 28 after the second dose. The data stem from a study of T cell responses to AZD1222 COVID-19 vaccine (dated by TCRdb to the early 2020s). A note on the overall study: TCR sequencing was performed for 233 trial participants, of whom around 200 were given two doses of AZD1222 and around 26 were given two doses of MenACWY control vaccine. Trial participants were enrolled by age into 18-55, 56-69 and 70-plus year subgroups, with 148, 28 and 57 TCR-sequenced participants respectively.

The CDR3 regions of human TCRbeta chains were analyzed by immunosequencing. The original pipeline was this. Repertoire TCRs were checked for matches against a reference library of SARS-CoV-2-specific TCRs that had been generated using the MIRA antigen-specificity platform. Breadth was defined as the fraction of unique TCRs that were SARS-CoV-2-associated, and depth was defined as the fraction of total T cells that were SARS-CoV-2-associated. Using the MIRA data, each spike-specific TCR was mapped to the spike region that the TCR reacts to and placed in a CD4 or CD8 class. Log10-transformed breadth and depth values were compared by one-way ANOVA with Sidak's multiple comparisons tests. TCRdb retrieved this table from immuneACCESS and kept in-frame rearrangements only. Not all clones are present; in checked studies, unresolved V genes account for under half, and no reason is known for the remainder. V, J and clone size derive from that table, while D and trimming were established from the DNA sequence. Counted in this sample were over 150,000 clones; 85% to 95% of them appeared once. In total, the top ten clones hold around 0.98% of the sample.

The paper as a whole reports these results and caveats: CD4 TCRs associated with the vaccine covered the entire spike protein, and the dominant responses were in regions 160-218 and 743-854. Spike-specific TCR breadth and depth rose significantly after two AZD1222 doses compared with day 0 and with MenACWY recipients. Reportedly, close to half of the unique spike-specific TCRs recognized epitopes lying outside the regions that are mutated in the B.1.351 and B.1.1.7 variants. No day 14 peak-response samples were available, so repertoires were characterized only after the peak T cell response. Conclusions about previously exposed vaccinees are limited, since just a handful of AZD1222 recipients were seropositive for SARS-CoV-2 at baseline. Participants were mostly white British, with more females than males. The authors suggested clonal diversity may have been underestimated. In the small 56-69-year group, the increase in depth fell short of significance, most likely because of low power.

CDR1 and CDR2 are drawn from the germline V gene: SNHLY, FYNNEI. The V end loses 4 bases and the J end loses 4 bases, and a stretch of 13 bases separates them. The CDR3, from cysteine to phenylalanine, totals 14 residues. Of all the DNA, just the CDR3 is kept, 42 bases in frame from base 1. Rearrangement joined TRBV2 to TRBJ1-1, with no confident D gene call. This sample comprised peripheral blood, obtained 28 days after the second dose of the MenACWY control vaccine. The sequence was obtained from an adult who received the MenACWY meningococcal vaccine as a control. The CDR3 region has the sequence CASSVDVARTEAFF. The DNA sequence follows: TGTGCCAGCAGTGTCGATGTGGCGCGCACTGAAGCTTTCTTT. Beyond the CDR3, the reference TRBV2 and TRBJ1-1 genes provide the residues; the full variable domain reads: EPEVTQTPSHQVTQMGQEVILRCVPISNHLYFYWYRQILGQKVEFLVSFYNNEISEKSEIFDDQFSVERPDGSNFTLKIRSTKLEDSAMYFCASSVDVARTEAFFGQGTRLTVV.